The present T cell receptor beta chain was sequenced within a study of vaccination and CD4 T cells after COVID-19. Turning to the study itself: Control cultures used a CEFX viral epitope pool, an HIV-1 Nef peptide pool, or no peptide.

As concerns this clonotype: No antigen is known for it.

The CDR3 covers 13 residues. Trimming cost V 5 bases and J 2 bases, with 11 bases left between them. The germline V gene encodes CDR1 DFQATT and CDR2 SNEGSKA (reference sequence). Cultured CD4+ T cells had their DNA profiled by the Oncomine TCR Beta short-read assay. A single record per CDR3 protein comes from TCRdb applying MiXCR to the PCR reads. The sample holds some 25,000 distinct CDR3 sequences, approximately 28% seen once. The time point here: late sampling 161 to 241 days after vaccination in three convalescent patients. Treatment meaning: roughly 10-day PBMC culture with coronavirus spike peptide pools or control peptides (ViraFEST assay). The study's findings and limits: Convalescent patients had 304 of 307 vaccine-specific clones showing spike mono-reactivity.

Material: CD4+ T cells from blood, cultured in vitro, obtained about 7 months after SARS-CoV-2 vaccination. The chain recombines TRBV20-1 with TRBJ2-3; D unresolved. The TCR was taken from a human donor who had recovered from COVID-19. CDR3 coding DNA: TGCAGTGCTGTGGCAGGCCACACAGATACGCAGTATTTT. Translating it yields CSAVAGHTDTQYF.